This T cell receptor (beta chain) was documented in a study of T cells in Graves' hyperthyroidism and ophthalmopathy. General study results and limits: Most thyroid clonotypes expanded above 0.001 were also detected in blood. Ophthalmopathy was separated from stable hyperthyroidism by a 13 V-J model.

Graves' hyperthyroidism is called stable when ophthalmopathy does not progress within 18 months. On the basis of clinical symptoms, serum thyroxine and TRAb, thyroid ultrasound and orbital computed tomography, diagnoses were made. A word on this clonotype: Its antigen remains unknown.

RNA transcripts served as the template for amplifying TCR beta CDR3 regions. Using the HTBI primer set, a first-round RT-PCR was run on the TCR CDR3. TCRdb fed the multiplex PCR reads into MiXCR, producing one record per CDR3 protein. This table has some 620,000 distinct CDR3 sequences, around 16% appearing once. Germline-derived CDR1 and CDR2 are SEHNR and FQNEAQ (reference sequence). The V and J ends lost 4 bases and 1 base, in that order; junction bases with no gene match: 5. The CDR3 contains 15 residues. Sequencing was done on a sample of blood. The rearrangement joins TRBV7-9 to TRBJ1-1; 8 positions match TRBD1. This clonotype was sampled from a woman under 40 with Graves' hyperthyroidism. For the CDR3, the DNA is TGTGCCAGCAGCTCGCCGGACAGGGAGAACACTGAAGCTTTCTTT. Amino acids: CASSSPDRENTEAFF.